This T cell receptor (beta chain) was sequenced for a study of siplizumab effects on memory and regulatory T cells. The CDR3 is made up of 13 amino acids. The V gene's germline CDR1 is SNHLY and CDR2 FYNNEI. The V gene lost 7 bases and the J gene lost 4 bases, with 13 bases spanning the gap. Sequencing used immunoSEQ multiplex PCR; TCRdb keeps in-frame clones, though not all of them. Of around 120,000 clones listed, 90% to 95% are singletons. Study results and caveats: Memory cells seemed less diverse than naive T cells, which also seemed major contributors to the alloresponse. Reactions containing siplizumab showed mappable alloreactive CD4+ clones averaging about 66% Treg-derived, versus 25% to 30% in controls. There was no confirmation of the suppressive function of proliferating Tregs from siplizumab cultures.

Of note for this clone: As yet, its antigen is unknown.

This chain joins TRBV2 and TRBJ1-1; possibly TRBD1 for D (6 bases). The sequence derives from a human donor in good health. The sequencing input was non-Treg CD4+ T cells sorted from blood. CDR3 sequence: CASMNWGATEAFF. The CDR3 region has the DNA TGTGCCAGCATGAACTGGGGGGCCACTGAAGCTTTCTTT.